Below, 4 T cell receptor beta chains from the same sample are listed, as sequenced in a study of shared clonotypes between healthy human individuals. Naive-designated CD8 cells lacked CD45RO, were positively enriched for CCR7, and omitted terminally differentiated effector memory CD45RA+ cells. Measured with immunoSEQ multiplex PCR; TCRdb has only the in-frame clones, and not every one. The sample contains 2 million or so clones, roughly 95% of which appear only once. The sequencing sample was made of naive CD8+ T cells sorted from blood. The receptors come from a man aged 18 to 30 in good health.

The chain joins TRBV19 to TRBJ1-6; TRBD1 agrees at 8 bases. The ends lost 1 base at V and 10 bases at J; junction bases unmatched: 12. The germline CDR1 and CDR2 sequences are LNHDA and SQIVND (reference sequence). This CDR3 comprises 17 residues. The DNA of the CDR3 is TGTGCCAGTAGTATAGGTTTCGGACAGGGTGAAGAATCACCCCTCCACTTT. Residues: CASSIGFGQGEESPLHF.

CDR3: CASRVTAISNQPQHF. The CDR3 DNA reads TGTGCCAGCAGAGTAACAGCGATTAGCAATCAGCCCCAGCATTTT. The chain recombines TRBV27 with TRBJ1-5; D is unresolved. The CDR3 is 15 amino acids. V was shortened by 6 bases and J by 0 bases, with 12 bases between the two germline ends. Germline V gene sequence: CDR1 MNHEY, CDR2 SMNVEV (reference sequence).

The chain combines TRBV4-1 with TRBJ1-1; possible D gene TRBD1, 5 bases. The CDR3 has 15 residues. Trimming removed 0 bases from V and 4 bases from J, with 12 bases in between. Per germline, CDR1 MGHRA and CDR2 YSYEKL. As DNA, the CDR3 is TGCGCCAGCAGCCAAGATCCAGGGTCGAGCACTGAAGCTTTCTTT. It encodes CASSQDPGSSTEAFF.

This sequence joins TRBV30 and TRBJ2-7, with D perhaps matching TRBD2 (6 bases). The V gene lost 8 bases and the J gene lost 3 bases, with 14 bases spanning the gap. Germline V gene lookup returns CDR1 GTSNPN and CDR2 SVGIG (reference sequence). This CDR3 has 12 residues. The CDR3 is CAVTSNRYEQYF. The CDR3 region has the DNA TGTGCCGTGACTAGTAACCGCTACGAGCAGTACTTC.